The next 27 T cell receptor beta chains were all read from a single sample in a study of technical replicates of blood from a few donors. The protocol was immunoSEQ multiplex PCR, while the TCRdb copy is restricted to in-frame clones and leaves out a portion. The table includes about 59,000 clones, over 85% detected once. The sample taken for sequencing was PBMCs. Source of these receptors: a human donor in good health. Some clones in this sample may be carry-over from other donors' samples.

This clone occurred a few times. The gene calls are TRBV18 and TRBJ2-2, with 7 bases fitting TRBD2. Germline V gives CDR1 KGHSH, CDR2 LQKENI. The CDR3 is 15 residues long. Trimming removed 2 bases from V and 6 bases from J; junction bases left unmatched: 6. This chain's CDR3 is CASSPGLGSPGELFF. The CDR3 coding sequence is TGTGCCAGCTCACCAGGACTAGGCTCACCCGGGGAGCTGTTTTTT.

CDR3 region: CSALSGREAFF. CDR3 in DNA: TGCAGTGCCCTATCCGGGAGAGAAGCTTTCTTT. The chain recombines TRBV20-1 with TRBJ1-1, with D hard to call. V was clipped by 6 bases and J by 8 bases, with 13 bases between them. The CDR3 contains 11 residues. CDR1 DFQATT and CDR2 SNEGSKA come from the germline V gene (reference sequence).

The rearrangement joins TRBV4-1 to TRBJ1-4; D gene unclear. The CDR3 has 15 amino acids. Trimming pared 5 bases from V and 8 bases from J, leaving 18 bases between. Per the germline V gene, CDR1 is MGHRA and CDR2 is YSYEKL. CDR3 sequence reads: CASSGMGATGEKLFF. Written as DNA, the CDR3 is TGCGCCAGCAGCGGAATGGGTGCCACCGGGGAAAAACTGTTTTTT.

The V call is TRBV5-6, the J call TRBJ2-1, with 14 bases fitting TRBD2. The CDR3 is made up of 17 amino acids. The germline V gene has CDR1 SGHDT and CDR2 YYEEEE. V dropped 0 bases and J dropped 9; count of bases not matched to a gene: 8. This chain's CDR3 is CASSLGGTSGRSGEQFF. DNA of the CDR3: TGTGCCAGCAGCTTGGGAGGGACTAGCGGGAGATCGGGTGAGCAGTTCTTC. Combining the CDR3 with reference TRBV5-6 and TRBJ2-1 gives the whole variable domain DAGVTQSPTHLIKTRGQQVTLRCSPKSGHDTVSWYQQALGQGPQFIFQYYEEEERQRGNFPDRFSGHQFPNYSSELNVNALLLGDSALYLCASSLGGTSGRSGEQFFGPGTRLTVL.

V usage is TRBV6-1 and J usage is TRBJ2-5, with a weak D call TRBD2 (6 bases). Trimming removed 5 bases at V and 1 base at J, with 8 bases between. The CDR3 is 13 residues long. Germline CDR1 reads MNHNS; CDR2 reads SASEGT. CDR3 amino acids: CASSPGLQETQYF. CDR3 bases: TGTGCCAGCAGTCCGGGACTCCAAGAGACCCAGTACTTC.

The CDR3 DNA follows: TGTGCCAGCAGTTACGCCTACAGGGGGCGGACTGAAGCTTTCTTT. This codes for CASSYAYRGRTEAFF. V and J are TRBV6-6 and TRBJ1-1; 9 bases fit TRBD1. In germline, CDR1 is MNHNY, CDR2 SVGAGI (reference sequence). The CDR3 contains 15 residues. The V gene end was trimmed by 2 bases and the J gene end by 5 bases; junction bases not matched to a gene: 6.

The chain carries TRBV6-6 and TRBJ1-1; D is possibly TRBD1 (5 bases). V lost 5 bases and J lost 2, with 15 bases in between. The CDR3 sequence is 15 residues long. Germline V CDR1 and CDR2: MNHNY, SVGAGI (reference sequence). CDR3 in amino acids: CASSDSAGGNTEAFF. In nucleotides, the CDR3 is TGTGCCAGCAGTGACAGTGCGGGGGGAAACACTGAAGCTTTCTTT.

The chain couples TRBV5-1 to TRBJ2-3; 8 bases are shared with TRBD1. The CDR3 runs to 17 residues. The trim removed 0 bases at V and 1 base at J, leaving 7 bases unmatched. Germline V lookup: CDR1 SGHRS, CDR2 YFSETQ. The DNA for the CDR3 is TGCGCCAGCAGCTTGGCTCCAGGGGGCACTGGCACAGATACGCAGTATTTT. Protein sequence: CASSLAPGGTGTDTQYF.

CDR3: CASSPTGVITGELFF. The CDR3 DNA reads TGTGCCAGCAGCCCAACAGGGGTTATAACCGGGGAGCTGTTTTTT. This chain connects TRBV7-2 to TRBJ2-2; TRBD1 aligns across 7 bases. The germline V gene has CDR1 SGHTA and CDR2 FQGNSA. The ends lost 5 bases at V and 5 bases at J; junction bases unmatched: 8. The CDR3 is made up of 15 amino acids.

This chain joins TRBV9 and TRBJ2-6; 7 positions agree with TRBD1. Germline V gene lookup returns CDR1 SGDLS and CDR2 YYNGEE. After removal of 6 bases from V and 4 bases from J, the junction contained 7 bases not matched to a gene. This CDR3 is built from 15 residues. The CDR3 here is CASTLGQAGANVLTF. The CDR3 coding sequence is TGTGCCAGCACCCTCGGACAGGCAGGGGCCAACGTCCTGACTTTC.

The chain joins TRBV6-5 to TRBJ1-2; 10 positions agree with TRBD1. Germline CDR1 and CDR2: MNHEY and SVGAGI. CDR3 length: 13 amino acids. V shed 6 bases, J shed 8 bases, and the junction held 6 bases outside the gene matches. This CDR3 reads CASSRQGAGGYTF. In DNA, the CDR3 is TGTGCCAGCAGCCGACAGGGGGCGGGGGGCTACACCTTC.

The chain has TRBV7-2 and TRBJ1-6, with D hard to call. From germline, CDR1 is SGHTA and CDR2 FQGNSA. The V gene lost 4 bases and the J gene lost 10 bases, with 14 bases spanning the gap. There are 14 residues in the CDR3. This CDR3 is CASSSRGSRSPLHF. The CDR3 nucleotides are TGTGCCAGCAGCTCGCGGGGTAGTCGCTCACCCCTCCACTTT.

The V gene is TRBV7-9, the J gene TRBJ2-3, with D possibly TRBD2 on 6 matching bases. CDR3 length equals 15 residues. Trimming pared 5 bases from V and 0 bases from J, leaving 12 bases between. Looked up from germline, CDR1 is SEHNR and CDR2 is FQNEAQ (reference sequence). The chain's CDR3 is CASSGTWFSTDTQYF. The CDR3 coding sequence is TGTGCCAGCAGCGGGACTTGGTTCAGCACAGATACGCAGTATTTT.

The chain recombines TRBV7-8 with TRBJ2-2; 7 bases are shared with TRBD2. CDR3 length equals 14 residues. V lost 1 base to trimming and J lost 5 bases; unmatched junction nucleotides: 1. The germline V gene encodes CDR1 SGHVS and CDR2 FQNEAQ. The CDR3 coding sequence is TGTGCCAGCAGCTTAGGGGGAGGGACCGGGGAGCTGTTTTTT. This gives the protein CASSLGGGTGELFF.

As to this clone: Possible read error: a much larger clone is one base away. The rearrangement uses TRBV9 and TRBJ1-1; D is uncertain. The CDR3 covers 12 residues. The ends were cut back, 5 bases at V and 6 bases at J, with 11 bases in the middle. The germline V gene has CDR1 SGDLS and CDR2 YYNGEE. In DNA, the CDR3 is TGTGCCAGCAGTGGAGGAGAGGCTGAAGCTTTCTTT. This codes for CASSGGEAEAFF. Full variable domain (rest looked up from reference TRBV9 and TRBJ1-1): DSGVTQTPKHLITATGQRVTLRCSPRSGDLSVYWYQQSLDQGLQFLIQYYNGEERAKGNILERFSAQQFPDLHSELNLSSLELGDSALYFCASSGGEAEAFFGQGTRLTVV.

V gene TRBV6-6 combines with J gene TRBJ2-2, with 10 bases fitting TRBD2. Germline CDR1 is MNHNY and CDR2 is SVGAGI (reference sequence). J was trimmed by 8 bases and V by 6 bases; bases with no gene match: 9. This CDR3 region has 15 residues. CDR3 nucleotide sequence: TGTGCCAGCAGAATAGCGGGGGGCCGGGAAGGGGAGCTGTTTTTT. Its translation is CASRIAGGREGELFF.

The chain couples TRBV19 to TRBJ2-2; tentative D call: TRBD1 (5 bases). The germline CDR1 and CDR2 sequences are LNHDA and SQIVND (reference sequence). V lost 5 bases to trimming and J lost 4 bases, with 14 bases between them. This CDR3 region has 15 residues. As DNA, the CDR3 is TGTGCCAGTAGTTTGGCAGGAACAGGCACCGGGGAGCTGTTTTTT. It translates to CASSLAGTGTGELFF.

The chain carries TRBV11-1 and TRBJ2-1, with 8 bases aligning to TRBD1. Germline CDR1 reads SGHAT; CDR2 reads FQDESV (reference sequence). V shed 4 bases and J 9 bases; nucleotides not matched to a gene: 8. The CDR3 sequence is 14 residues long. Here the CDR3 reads CASSSDRGKSEQFF. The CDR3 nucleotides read TGTGCCAGCAGCTCCGACAGGGGTAAATCTGAGCAGTTCTTC.

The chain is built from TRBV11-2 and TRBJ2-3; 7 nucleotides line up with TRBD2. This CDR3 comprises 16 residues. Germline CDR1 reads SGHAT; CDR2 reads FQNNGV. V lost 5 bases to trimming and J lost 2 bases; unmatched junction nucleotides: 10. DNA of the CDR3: TGTGCCAGCAGCCGAGGCGGGAGCGGGCCCACAGATACGCAGTATTTT. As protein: CASSRGGSGPTDTQYF. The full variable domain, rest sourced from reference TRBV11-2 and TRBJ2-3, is EAGVAQSPRYKIIEKRQSVAFWCNPISGHATLYWYQQILGQGPKLLIQFQNNGVVDDSQLPKDRFSAERLKGVDSTLKIQPAKLEDSAVYLCASSRGGSGPTDTQYFGPGTRLTVL.

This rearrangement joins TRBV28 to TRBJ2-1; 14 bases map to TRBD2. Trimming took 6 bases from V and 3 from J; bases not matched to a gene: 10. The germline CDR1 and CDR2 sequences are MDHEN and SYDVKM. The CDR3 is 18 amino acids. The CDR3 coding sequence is TGTGCCAGCAGCCTCGGACTAGCGGGGGGCGGGGACTACAATGAGCAGTTCTTC. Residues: CASSLGLAGGGDYNEQFF.

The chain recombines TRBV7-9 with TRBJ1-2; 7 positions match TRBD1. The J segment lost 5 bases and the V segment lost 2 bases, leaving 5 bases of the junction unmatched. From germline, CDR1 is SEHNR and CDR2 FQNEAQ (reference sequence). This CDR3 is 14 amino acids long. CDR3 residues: CASSLLGQMYGYTF. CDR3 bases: TGTGCCAGCAGCTTATTGGGACAGATGTATGGCTACACCTTC.

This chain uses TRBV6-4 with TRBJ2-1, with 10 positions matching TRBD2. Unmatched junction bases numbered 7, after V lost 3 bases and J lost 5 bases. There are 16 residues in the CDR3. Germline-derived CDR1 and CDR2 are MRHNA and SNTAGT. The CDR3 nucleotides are TGTGCCAGCAGTGATGGCCCAGCGGGGGGGAACAATGAGCAGTTCTTC. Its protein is CASSDGPAGGNNEQFF.

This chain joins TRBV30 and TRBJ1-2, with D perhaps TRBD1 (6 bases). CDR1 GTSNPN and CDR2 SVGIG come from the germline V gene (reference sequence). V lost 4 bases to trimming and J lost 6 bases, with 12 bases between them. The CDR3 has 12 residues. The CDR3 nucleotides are TGTGCCTGGAATCAGGGGCAGAATGGCTACACCTTC. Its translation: CAWNQGQNGYTF.

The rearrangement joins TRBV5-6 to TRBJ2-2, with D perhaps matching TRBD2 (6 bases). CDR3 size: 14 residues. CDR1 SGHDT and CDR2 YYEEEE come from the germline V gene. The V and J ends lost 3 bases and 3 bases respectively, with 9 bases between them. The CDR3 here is CASSSGLHTGELFF. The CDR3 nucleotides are TGTGCCAGCAGCTCGGGACTTCACACCGGGGAGCTGTTTTTT.

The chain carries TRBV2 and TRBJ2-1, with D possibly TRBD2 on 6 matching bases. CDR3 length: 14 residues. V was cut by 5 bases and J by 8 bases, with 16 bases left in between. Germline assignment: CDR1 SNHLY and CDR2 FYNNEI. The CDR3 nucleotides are TGTGCCAGCAGTCGGAGGGCAATGGTAGATGAGCAGTTCTTC. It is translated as CASSRRAMVDEQFF. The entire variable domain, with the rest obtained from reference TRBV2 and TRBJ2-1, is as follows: EPEVTQTPSHQVTQMGQEVILRCVPISNHLYFYWYRQILGQKVEFLVSFYNNEISEKSEIFDDQFSVERPDGSNFTLKIRSTKLEDSAMYFCASSRRAMVDEQFFGPGTRLTVL.

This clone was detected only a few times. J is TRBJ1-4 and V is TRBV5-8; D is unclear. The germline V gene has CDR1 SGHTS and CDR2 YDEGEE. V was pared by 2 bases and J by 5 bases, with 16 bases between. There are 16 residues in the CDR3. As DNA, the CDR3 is TGTGCCAGCAGCTTTGGAGTGGCGACCCACAATGAAAAACTGTTTTTT. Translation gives CASSFGVATHNEKLFF.

CDR3: CASSYHKGGGFPYEQYF. The CDR3 region has the DNA TGTGCCAGCAGCTACCATAAAGGGGGCGGATTCCCCTACGAGCAGTACTTC. V gene TRBV7-8 combines with J gene TRBJ2-7, with 7 positions matching TRBD1. The CDR3 is made up of 17 amino acids. After removal of 4 bases from V and 2 bases from J, the junction contained 14 bases not matched to a gene. From germline, CDR1 is SGHVS and CDR2 FQNEAQ.